This entry concerns a single T cell receptor (beta chain). Its antigen is unknown. Data came from immunoSEQ multiplex PCR; TCRdb stores just in-frame clones and leaves some out. The sample contains some 2.1 million clones, about 95% of which appear only once. CDR1 and CDR2 from the germline V gene are SGHDT and YYEEEE. CDR3 length equals 13 residues. Trimming pared 1 base from V and 7 bases from J, leaving 11 bases between. The data belong to a study of shared clonotypes between healthy human individuals. Study in general: CD4 naive cells filled three plates per donor, CD4 memory three, CD8 naive two and CD8 memory one.

Notes on the study in general: The study generally estimated greater richness for naive than memory subsets.

Naive CD8 cells lacked CD45RO and underwent positive selection for CCR7, leaving out terminally differentiated effector memory CD45RA+ cells. All donors were healthy HIV-negative adults lacking recent acute infections or vaccinations. There were only Caucasian adults among the donors, and all lived in Nashville, Tennessee. The clonotype was recovered from a man aged 18 to 30 in good health. Sequenced input: naive CD8+ T cells sorted from blood. The rearrangement links TRBV5-6 to TRBJ1-1; possibly TRBD1 for D (5 bases). CDR3 DNA sequence: TGTGCCAGCAGCTTGCAGGGAGCCAATGAAGCTTTCTTT. This sequence encodes CASSLQGANEAFF.